This T cell receptor beta chain was captured by sequencing in a study of T cell responses to AZD1222 COVID-19 vaccine. The CDR3 consists of 14 residues. V was clipped by 3 bases and J by 0 bases, with 6 bases between them. Germline V lookup: CDR1 SEHNR, CDR2 FQNEAQ (reference sequence). Libraries were prepared by immunoSEQ multiplex PCR; TCRdb keeps only in-frame clonotypes and omits some of them. The sample records about 85,000 clones, roughly 86% being singletons. This clone was detected a few times. The antigen is unknown. Study outcomes and limitations: In a largely white British group with more females than males, clonal diversity was possibly underestimated. Reportedly, nearly half the spike-specific TCRs target unmutated variant regions. Baseline serostatus was positive in only five to seven AZD1222 recipients. None of the repertoires were sampled until the peak T cell response had passed.

The chain is built from TRBV7-9 and TRBJ1-3; D not resolved. This TCR derives from an adult in good health. Sequences were derived from peripheral blood, sampled on day 0 of AZD1222 vaccination. CDR3 DNA: TGTGCCAGCAGCTTTGCCAGCTCTGGAAACACCATATATTTT. It codes for CASSFASSGNTIYF.